The 13 T cell receptor beta chains reported below all come from one sample, sequenced in a study of OX40 agonist ivuxolimab in advanced cancers. Library generation was performed with the immunoSEQ multiplex PCR assay. This is the immuneACCESS table as TCRdb keeps it, with only in-frame sequences that have V and J called. A part of the clones is gone; compared with another copy, unresolved V genes explain less than half, and the rest is unexplained. This sample holds some 140,000 clones; 90% to 95% were observed only once. In total, the top ten clones hold roughly 1% of the sample. The sample was CD4+ or CD8+ T cells sorted from blood, taken in a trial of the OX40 agonist ivuxolimab. These receptors were taken from an adult with an advanced solid tumor such as melanoma, head and neck, liver or kidney cancer.

In this sample, this clone turned up a few times. This rearrangement joins TRBV6-7 to TRBJ1-4; perhaps TRBD1 as D (6 bases). TRBV6-7 is labeled an ORF, and its function is uncertain. The CDR3 loop spans 13 amino acids. The V and J ends lost 6 bases and 8 bases respectively, with 13 bases between them. The CDR3 DNA reads as TGTGCCAGCAGCTACCAGGACAGCGAAAAACTGTTTTTT. Translated, it gives CASSYQDSEKLFF.

On this clone: This sample also contains other DNA sequences that code for the same CDR3. This chain uses TRBV6-6 with TRBJ2-7; 10 bases agree with TRBD1. CDR3 length: 13 amino acids. CDR1 is MNHNY, CDR2 SVGAGI, per germline (reference sequence). Unmatched junction bases numbered 2, after V lost 6 bases and J lost 3 bases. The CDR3 bases are TGTGCCAGCAGCCGGGACAGGGGCTACGAGCAGTACTTC. Amino acid sequence: CASSRDRGYEQYF.

This clone was observed once. This rearrangement joins TRBV6-5 to TRBJ2-7; TRBD2 agrees at 7 bases. V was pared by 6 bases and J by 0 bases, with 8 bases of the junction left unmatched. The CDR3 is made up of 15 amino acids. Germline values: CDR1 MNHEY, CDR2 SVGAGI. This CDR3 reads CASRLLSGASYEQYF. In nucleotides, the CDR3 is TGTGCCAGCAGGTTACTAAGCGGGGCCTCCTACGAGCAGTACTTC.

V usage is TRBV7-6 and J usage is TRBJ2-1, with D possibly TRBD2 on 6 matching bases. Germline V CDR1 and CDR2: SGHVS, FNYEAQ. This CDR3 spans 15 amino acids. The V end was cut by 2 bases, the J end by 4 bases, with 12 bases between. CDR3 sequence reads: CASSLLGLTYNEQFF. The CDR3 nucleotides read TGTGCCAGCAGCTTATTGGGACTTACATACAATGAGCAGTTCTTC.

The DNA of the CDR3 is TGTGCCAGCAGCTTGGGGACAGGTTATGGCTACACCTTC. It specifies CASSLGTGYGYTF. The gene calls are TRBV5-5 and TRBJ1-2, with 7 bases lining up with TRBD1. Germline-derived CDR1 and CDR2 are SGHKS and YYEKEE (reference sequence). This CDR3 comprises 13 residues. V shed 0 bases and J 5 bases; nucleotides not matched to a gene: 1.

This rearrangement joins TRBV5-1 to TRBJ1-3, with 7 bases aligning to TRBD1. Germline values: CDR1 SGHRS, CDR2 YFSETQ. The trim removed 3 bases at V and 2 bases at J, leaving 5 bases unmatched. This CDR3 is built from 15 residues. CDR3 DNA: TGCGCCAGCAGCTCGTACAGGGGTACTGGAAACACCATATATTTT. Its translation: CASSSYRGTGNTIYF. The variable domain in full, with the rest retrieved from reference TRBV5-1 and TRBJ1-3, is KAGVTQTPRYLIKTRGQQVTLSCSPISGHRSVSWYQQTPGQGLQFLFEYFSETQRNKGNFPGRFSGRQFSNSRSEMNVSTLELGDSALYLCASSSYRGTGNTIYFGEGSWLTVV.

This chain links TRBV27 with TRBJ1-2, with a possible D match to TRBD1 (6 bases). Trimming shortened V by 8 bases and J by 4 bases, and 17 bases separated the two germline ends. CDR1 is MNHEY and CDR2 is SMNVEV in the germline V gene (reference sequence). CDR3 size: 14 residues. The CDR3 is CASAVTGQTYGYTF. As DNA, the CDR3 is TGTGCCAGCGCTGTGACCGGACAGACCTATGGCTACACCTTC.

V and J are TRBV10-3 and TRBJ1-2, with TRBD1 as a possible D gene (6 bases). Germline V gene lookup returns CDR1 ENHRY and CDR2 SYGVKD. Trimming cost V 6 bases and J 4 bases, with 21 bases left between them. The CDR3 totals 16 residues. DNA of the CDR3: TGTGCCATCAGCCACGCCGGGGGCTCCCGAAGCTATGGCTACACCTTC. The encoded protein is CAISHAGGSRSYGYTF.

The rearrangement uses TRBV28 and TRBJ2-2; D is uncertain. CDR3 length: 13 amino acids. Germline CDR1 reads MDHEN; CDR2 reads SYDVKM. Trimming took 6 bases from V and 6 from J, leaving 11 bases between them. The CDR3 DNA reads TGTGCCAGCAGAGGTTTCCGAGCCGGGGAGCTGTTTTTT. Translation: CASRGFRAGELFF.

The chain uses TRBV19 and TRBJ1-1; TRBD1 is a possible D gene (6 bases). The V gene's germline CDR1 is LNHDA and CDR2 SQIVND (reference sequence). The CDR3 sequence is 14 residues long. V was trimmed by 6 bases and J by 2 bases, leaving 13 bases between them. DNA of the CDR3: TGTGCCAGTAGGCCGACAGGCCTCAACACTGAAGCTTTCTTT. The encoded protein is CASRPTGLNTEAFF.

The chain couples TRBV15 to TRBJ2-1; D possibly uses TRBD1 or TRBD2 (5 bases each). The ends were cut back, 8 bases at V and 9 bases at J, with 14 bases in the middle. Per germline, CDR1 LNHNV and CDR2 YYDKDF (reference sequence). The CDR3 runs 12 residues. CDR3 in amino acids: CATGTATREQFF. For the CDR3, the DNA is TGTGCCACCGGGACCGCGACCCGTGAGCAGTTCTTC.

DNA of the CDR3: TGTGCCACCAGCAGAGGAGGGACAGGCGATACAGATACGCAGTATTTT. Translated: CATSRGGTGDTDTQYF. The V gene is TRBV15, the J gene TRBJ2-3, with 8 nucleotides matching TRBD1. Germline assignment: CDR1 LNHNV and CDR2 YYDKDF (reference sequence). V lost 1 base to trimming and J lost 3 bases; unmatched junction nucleotides: 6. The length of the CDR3 is 16 residues. Full variable domain (missing parts from reference TRBV15 and TRBJ2-3): DAMVIQNPRYQVTQFGKPVTLSCSQTLNHNVMYWYQQKSSQAPKLLFHYYDKDFNNEADTPDNFQSRRPNTSFCFLDIRSPGLGDTAMYLCATSRGGTGDTDTQYFGPGTRLTVL.

This rearrangement joins TRBV11-2 to TRBJ2-5; the match to TRBD2 covers 8 bases. The CDR3 totals 16 residues. V was pared by 4 bases and J by 1 base, with 8 bases of the junction left unmatched. Germline assignment: CDR1 SGHAT and CDR2 FQNNGV. The CDR3 DNA reads as TGTGCCAGCAGCTCACTTAGCGGGGCCTCCCAAGAGACCCAGTACTTC. Protein sequence: CASSSLSGASQETQYF.